This TCR beta chain was recorded in a study of blood T cell repertoires in COVID-19. About the research overall: Acute and convalescent COVID-19 specimens originated in the United States, Italy and Spain. The cDNA or gDNA used as material had been derived from T cells, B-cell-depleted T cells, or PBMCs.

V was cut by 4 bases and J by 2 bases, with 9 bases left in between. Germline V CDR1 and CDR2: SGHDN, FVKESK. The CDR3 runs 15 residues. In the authors' workflow: Cell counts per sample came from amplifying reference gene primers. Sequencing was performed with immunoSEQ multiplex PCR; in TCRdb, only in-frame clones are kept and a portion is missing. V and J calls and clone size follow that table, whereas D and trimming were derived from the DNA. The repertoire holds 200,000 to 250,000 clones, with about nine tenths as singletons. The sequencing sample was made of peripheral blood. The chain joins TRBV14 to TRBJ1-6, with D tentatively TRBD1 (5 bases). The sequence came from a man aged 50 to 60 with acute or convalescent COVID-19. The DNA for the CDR3 is TGTGCCAGCAGCCTTGGACAAGCCTATAATTCACCCCTCCACTTT. It specifies CASSLGQAYNSPLHF.